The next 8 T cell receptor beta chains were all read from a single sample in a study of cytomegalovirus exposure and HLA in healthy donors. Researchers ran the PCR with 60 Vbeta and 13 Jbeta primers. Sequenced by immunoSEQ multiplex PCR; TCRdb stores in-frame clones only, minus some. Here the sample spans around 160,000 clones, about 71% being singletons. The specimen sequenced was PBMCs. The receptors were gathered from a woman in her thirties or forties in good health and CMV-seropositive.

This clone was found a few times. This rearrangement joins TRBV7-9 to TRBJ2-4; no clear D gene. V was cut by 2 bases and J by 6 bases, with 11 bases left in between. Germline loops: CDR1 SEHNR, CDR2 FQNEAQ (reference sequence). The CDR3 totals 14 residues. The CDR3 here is CASSLSASVNIQYF. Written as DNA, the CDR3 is TGTGCCAGCAGCTTATCGGCTAGTGTAAACATTCAGTACTTC.

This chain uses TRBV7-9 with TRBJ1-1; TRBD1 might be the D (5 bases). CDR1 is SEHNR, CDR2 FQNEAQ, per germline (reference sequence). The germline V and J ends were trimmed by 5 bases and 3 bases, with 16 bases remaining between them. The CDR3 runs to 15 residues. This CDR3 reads CASSELRWGDTEAFF. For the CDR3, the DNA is TGTGCCAGCAGCGAATTACGCTGGGGGGACACTGAAGCTTTCTTT.

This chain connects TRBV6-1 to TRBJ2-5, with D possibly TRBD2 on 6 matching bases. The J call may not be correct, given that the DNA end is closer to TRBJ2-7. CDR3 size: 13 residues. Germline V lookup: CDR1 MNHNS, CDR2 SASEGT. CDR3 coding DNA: TGTGCCAGCACCCCCAGACTAGACTACGAGCAGTACTTC. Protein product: CASTPRLDYEQYF.

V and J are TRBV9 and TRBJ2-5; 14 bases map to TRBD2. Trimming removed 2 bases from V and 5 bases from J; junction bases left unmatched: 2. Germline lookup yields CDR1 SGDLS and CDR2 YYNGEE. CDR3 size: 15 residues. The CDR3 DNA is TGTGCCAGCAGCGTCGGGACTAGCGGGAGCGAGACCCAGTACTTC. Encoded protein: CASSVGTSGSETQYF.

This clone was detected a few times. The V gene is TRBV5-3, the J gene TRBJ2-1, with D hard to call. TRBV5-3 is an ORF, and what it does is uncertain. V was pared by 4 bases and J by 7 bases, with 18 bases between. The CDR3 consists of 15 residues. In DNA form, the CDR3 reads TGTGCCAGAAGCCCCTTCGAATACGGTCAAAATGAGCAGTTCTTC. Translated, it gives CARSPFEYGQNEQFF.

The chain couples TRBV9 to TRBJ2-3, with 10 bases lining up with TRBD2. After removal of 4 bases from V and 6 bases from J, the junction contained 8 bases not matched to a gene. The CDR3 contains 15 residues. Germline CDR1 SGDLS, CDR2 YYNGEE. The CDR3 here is CASSTLAGEGDTQYF. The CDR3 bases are TGTGCCAGCAGCACCCTAGCGGGGGAGGGGGATACGCAGTATTTT.

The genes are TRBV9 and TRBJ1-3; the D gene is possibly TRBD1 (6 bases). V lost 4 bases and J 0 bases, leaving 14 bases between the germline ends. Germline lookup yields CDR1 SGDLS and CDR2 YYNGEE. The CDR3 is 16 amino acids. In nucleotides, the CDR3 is TGTGCCAGCAGCCCGTGGACAGAATCCTCTGGAAACACCATATATTTT. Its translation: CASSPWTESSGNTIYF.

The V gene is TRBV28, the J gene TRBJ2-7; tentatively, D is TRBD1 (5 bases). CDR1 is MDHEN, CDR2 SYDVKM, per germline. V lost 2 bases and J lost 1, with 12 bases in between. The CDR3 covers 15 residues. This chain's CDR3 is CASSLVSDSSYEQYF. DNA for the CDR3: TGTGCCAGCAGTTTAGTCTCCGACAGTTCCTACGAGCAGTACTTC.